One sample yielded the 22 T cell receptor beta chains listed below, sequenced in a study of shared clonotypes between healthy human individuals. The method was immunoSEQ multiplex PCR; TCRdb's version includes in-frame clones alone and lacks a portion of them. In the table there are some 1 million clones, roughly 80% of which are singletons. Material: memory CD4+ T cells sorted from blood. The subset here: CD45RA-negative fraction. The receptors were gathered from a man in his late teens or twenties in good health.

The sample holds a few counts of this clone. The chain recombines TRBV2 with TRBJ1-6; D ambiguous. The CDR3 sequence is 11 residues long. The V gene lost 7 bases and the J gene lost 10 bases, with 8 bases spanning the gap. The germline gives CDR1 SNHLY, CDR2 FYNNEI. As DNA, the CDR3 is TGTGCCAGCAAGGGTGACTCACCCCTCCACTTT. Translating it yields CASKGDSPLHF.

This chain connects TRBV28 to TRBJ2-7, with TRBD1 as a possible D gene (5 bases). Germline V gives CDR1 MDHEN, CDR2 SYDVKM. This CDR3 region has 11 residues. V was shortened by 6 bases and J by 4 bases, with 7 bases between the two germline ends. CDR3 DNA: TGTGCCAGCAGGGACATATACGAGCAGTACTTC. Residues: CASRDIYEQYF.

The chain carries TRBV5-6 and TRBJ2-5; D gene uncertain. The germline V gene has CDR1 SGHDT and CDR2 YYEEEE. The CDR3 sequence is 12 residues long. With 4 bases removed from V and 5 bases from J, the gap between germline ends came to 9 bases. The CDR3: CASSHMGETQYF. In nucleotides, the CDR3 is TGTGCCAGCAGCCACATGGGGGAGACCCAGTACTTC.

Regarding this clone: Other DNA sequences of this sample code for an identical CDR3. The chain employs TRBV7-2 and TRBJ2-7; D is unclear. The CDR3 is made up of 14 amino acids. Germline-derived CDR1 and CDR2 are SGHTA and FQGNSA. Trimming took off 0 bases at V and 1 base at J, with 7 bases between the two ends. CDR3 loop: CASSLARLSYEQYF. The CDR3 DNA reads TGTGCCAGCAGCTTAGCGCGACTTTCCTACGAGCAGTACTTC.

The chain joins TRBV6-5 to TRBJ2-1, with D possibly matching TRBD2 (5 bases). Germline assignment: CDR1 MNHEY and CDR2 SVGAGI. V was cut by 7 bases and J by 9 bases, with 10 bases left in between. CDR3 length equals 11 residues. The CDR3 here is CASNSGIEQFF. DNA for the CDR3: TGTGCCAGCAACTCGGGGATTGAGCAGTTCTTC.

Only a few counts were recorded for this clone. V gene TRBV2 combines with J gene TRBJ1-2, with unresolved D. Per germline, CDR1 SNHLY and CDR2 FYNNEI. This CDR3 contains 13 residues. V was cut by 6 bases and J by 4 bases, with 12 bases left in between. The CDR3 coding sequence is TGTGCCAGCAGGGTCAGTCAGATCTATGGCTACACCTTC. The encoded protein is CASRVSQIYGYTF.

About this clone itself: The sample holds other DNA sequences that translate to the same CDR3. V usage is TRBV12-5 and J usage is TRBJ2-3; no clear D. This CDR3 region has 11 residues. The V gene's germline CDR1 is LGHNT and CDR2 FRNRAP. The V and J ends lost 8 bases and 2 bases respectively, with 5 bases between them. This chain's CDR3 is CASSSTDTQYF. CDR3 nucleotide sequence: TGTGCTAGTTCTTCCACAGATACGCAGTATTTT.

CDR3 sequence reads: CASSLKKPPYEQYF. CDR3 DNA: TGTGCCAGCAGCTTGAAAAAGCCTCCCTACGAGCAGTACTTC. The genes are TRBV5-4 and TRBJ2-7; no reliable D call. The germline CDR1 and CDR2 sequences are SGHNT and YYREEE (reference sequence). Trimming removed 1 base from V and 2 bases from J, with 10 bases in between. The CDR3 loop spans 14 amino acids.

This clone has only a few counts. DNA for the CDR3: TGCGCCAGCAGCTTGGGGGTAGCGGGAGCTATCGATGAGCAGTTCTTC. This sequence encodes CASSLGVAGAIDEQFF. This chain uses TRBV5-1 with TRBJ2-1, with TRBD2 matching over 9 bases. V was clipped by 0 bases and J by 8 bases; unmatched bases: 9. The CDR3 has 16 residues. CDR1 is SGHRS and CDR2 is YFSETQ in the germline V gene. Together with reference TRBV5-1 and TRBJ2-1, the CDR3 gives the full variable domain: KAGVTQTPRYLIKTRGQQVTLSCSPISGHRSVSWYQQTPGQGLQFLFEYFSETQRNKGNFPGRFSGRQFSNSRSEMNVSTLELGDSALYLCASSLGVAGAIDEQFFGPGTRLTVL.

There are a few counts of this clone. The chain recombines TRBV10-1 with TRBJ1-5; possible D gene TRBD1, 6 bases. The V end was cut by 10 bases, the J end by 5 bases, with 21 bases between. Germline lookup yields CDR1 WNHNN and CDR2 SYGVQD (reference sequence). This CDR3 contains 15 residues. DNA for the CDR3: TGCGCCACCCACCGACGACAGGCCATCCATCAGCCCCAGCATTTT. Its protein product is CATHRRQAIHQPQHF.

CDR3 residues: CASSPLPLHF. The DNA of the CDR3 is TGTGCCAGTAGTCCTCTGCCCCTCCACTTT. The chain carries TRBV19 and TRBJ1-6; no clear D gene. The CDR3 totals 10 residues. V lost 5 bases to trimming and J lost 13 bases, with 6 bases between them. Germline V gives CDR1 LNHDA, CDR2 SQIVND (reference sequence).

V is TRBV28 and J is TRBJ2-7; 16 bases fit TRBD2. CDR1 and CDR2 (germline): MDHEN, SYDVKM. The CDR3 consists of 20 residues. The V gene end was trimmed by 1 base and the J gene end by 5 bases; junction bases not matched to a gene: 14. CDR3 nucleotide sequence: TGTGCCAGCAGTTTATATGCAACGGGACTAGCGGGGGGGCAGGGCCACGAGCAGTACTTC. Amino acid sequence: CASSLYATGLAGGQGHEQYF.

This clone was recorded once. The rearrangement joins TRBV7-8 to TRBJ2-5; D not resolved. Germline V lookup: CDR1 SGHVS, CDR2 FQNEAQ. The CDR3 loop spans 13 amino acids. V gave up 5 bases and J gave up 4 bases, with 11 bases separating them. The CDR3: CASSSGIAETQYF. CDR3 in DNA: TGTGCCAGCAGCAGTGGGATCGCAGAGACCCAGTACTTC.

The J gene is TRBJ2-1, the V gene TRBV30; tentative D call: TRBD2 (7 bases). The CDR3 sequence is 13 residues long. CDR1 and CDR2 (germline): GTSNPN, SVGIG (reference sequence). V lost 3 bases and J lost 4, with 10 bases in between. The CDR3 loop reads CAWRGGPYNEQFF. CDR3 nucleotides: TGTGCCTGGAGGGGGGGGCCTTACAATGAGCAGTTCTTC.

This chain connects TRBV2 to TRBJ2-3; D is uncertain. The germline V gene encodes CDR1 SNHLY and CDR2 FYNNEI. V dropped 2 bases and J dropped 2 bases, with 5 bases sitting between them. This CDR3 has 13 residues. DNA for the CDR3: TGTGCCAGCAGTGAATTCATCACAGATACGCAGTATTTT. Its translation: CASSEFITDTQYF.

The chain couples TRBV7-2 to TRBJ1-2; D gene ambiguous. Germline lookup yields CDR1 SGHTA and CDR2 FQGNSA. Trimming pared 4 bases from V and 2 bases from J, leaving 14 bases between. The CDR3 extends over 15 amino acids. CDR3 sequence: CASSSERLFNYGYTF. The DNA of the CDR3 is TGTGCCAGCAGCTCCGAGCGACTTTTCAACTATGGCTACACCTTC. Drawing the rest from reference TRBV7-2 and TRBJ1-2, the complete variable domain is GAGVSQSPSNKVTEKGKDVELRCDPISGHTALYWYRQSLGQGLEFLIYFQGNSAPDKSGLPSDRFSAERTGGSVSTLTIQRTQQEDSAVYLCASSSERLFNYGYTFGSGTRLTVV.

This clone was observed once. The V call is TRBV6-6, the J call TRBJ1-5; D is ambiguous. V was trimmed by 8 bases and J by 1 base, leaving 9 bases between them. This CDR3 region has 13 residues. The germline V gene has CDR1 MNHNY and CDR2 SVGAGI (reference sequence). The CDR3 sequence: CASRFGSNQPQHF. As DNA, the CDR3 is TGTGCCAGCCGTTTTGGCAGCAATCAGCCCCAGCATTTT.

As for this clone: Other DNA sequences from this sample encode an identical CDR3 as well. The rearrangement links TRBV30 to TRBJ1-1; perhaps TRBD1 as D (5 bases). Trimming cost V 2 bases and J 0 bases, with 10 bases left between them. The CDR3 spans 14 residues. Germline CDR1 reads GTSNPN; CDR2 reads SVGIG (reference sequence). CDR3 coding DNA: TGTGCCTGGAGTAGACAGACGATGAACACTGAAGCTTTCTTT. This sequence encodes CAWSRQTMNTEAFF.

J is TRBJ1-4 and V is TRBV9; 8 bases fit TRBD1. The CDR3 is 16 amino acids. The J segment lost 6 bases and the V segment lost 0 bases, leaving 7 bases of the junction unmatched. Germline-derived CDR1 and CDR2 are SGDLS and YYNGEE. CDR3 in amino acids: CASSVALDREDEKLFF. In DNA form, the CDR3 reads TGTGCCAGCAGCGTAGCCCTGGACAGGGAAGATGAAAAACTGTTTTTT.

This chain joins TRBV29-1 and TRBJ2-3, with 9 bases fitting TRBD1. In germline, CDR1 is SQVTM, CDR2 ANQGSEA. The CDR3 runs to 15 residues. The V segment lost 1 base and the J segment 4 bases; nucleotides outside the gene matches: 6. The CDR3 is CSVEAGTGKADTQYF. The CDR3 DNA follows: TGCAGCGTTGAAGCCGGGACAGGGAAGGCAGATACGCAGTATTTT.

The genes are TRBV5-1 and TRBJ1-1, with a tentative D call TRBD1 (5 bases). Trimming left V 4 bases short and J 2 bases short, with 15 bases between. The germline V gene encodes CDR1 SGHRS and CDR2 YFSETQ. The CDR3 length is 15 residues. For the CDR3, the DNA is TGCGCCAGCAGCCCGGCCGGGGGAATCAACACTGAAGCTTTCTTT. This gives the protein CASSPAGGINTEAFF. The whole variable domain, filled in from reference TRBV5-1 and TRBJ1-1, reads KAGVTQTPRYLIKTRGQQVTLSCSPISGHRSVSWYQQTPGQGLQFLFEYFSETQRNKGNFPGRFSGRQFSNSRSEMNVSTLELGDSALYLCASSPAGGINTEAFFGQGTRLTVV.

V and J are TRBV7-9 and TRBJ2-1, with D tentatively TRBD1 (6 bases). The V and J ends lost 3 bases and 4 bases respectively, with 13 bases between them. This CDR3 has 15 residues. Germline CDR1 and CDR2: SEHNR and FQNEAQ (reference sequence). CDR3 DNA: TGTGCCAGCAGCTTCCCCGGGACACAATACAATGAGCAGTTCTTC. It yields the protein CASSFPGTQYNEQFF. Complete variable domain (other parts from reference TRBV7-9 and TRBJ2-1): DTGVSQNPRHKITKRGQNVTFRCDPISEHNRLYWYRQTLGQGPEFLTYFQNEAQLEKSRLLSDRFSAERPKGSFSTLEIQRTEQGDSAMYLCASSFPGTQYNEQFFGPGTRLTVL.